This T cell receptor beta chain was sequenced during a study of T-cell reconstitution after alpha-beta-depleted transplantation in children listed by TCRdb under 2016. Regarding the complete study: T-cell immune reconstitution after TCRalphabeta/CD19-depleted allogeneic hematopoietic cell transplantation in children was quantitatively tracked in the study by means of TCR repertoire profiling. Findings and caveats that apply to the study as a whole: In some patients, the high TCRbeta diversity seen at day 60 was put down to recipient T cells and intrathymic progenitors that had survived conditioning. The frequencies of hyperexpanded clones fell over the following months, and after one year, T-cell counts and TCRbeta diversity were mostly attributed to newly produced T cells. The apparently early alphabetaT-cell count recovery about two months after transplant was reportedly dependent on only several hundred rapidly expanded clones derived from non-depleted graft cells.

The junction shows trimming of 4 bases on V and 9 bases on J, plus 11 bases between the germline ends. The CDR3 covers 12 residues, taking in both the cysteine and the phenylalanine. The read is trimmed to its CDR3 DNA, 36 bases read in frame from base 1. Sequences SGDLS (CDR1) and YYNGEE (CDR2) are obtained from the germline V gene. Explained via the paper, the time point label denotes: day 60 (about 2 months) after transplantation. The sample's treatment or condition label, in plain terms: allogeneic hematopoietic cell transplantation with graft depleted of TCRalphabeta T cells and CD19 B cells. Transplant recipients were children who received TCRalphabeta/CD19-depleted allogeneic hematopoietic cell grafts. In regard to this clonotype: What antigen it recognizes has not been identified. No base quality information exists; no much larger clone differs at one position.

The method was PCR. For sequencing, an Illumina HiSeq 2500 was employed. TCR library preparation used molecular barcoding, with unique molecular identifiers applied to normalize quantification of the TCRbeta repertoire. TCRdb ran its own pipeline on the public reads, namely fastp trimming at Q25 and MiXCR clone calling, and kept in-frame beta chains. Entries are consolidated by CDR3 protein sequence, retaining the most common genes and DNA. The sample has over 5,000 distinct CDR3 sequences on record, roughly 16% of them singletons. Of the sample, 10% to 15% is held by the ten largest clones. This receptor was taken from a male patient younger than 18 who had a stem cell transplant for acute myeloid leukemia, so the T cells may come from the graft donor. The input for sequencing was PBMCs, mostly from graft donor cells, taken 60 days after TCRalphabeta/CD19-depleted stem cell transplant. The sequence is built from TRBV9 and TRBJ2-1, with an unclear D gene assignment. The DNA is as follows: TGTGCCAGCAGCATCGGGCAGAGTGAGCAGTTCTTC. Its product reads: CASSIGQSEQFF.